The 8 T cell receptor beta chains given below trace back to one sample, sequenced in a study of T cell changes during pregnancy in multiple sclerosis. This table comes from immunoSEQ multiplex PCR, and its TCRdb copy is limited to in-frame clones, with some not included. The sample yields 55,000 to 85,000 clones, approximately 91% seen once. Sequenced here: CD4+ T cells from peripheral blood mononuclear cells, sampled after pregnancy. The receptors here all came from a female donor with multiple sclerosis, enrolled in a pregnancy study.

The chain uses TRBV7-9 and TRBJ2-1, with a weak D call TRBD2 (7 bases). The germline V and J ends were trimmed by 1 base and 8 bases, with 18 bases remaining between them. The CDR3 is 16 amino acids. CDR1 is SEHNR and CDR2 is FQNEAQ in the germline V gene (reference sequence). The CDR3 sequence: CASSLGVGGGTDEQFF. For the CDR3, the DNA is TGTGCCAGCAGCTTAGGCGTAGGGGGAGGGACCGATGAGCAGTTCTTC.

The chain employs TRBV29-1 and TRBJ2-1; D call uncertain. CDR3 length: 15 residues. With 5 bases removed from V and 0 bases from J, the gap between germline ends came to 14 bases. Germline values: CDR1 SQVTM, CDR2 ANQGSEA. The CDR3 DNA follows: TGCAGCGTTACCCGACTTGCGAGCTCCTACAATGAGCAGTTCTTC. Translated, it gives CSVTRLASSYNEQFF.

A single count supports this clone. V is TRBV5-4 and J is TRBJ1-2; 7 bases fit TRBD1. In germline, CDR1 is SGHNT, CDR2 YYREEE (reference sequence). This CDR3 is built from 14 residues. V lost 3 bases, J lost 10 bases, and 12 bases stayed unmatched. This CDR3 is CASSSIGDSGPYTF. The CDR3 DNA reads TGTGCCAGCAGCTCCATCGGGGACAGCGGACCCTACACCTTC.

The chain combines TRBV6-1 with TRBJ1-3, with 8 positions matching TRBD1. Trimming at V came to 1 base and at J to 4 bases, leaving 9 bases not matched to a gene. Germline V CDR1 and CDR2: MNHNS, SASEGT. The CDR3 consists of 17 residues. The CDR3 nucleotides are TGTGCCAGCAGTGAAGAGGCAGGGGGCGCATCCGGAAACACCATATATTTT. Its translation is CASSEEAGGASGNTIYF.

V usage is TRBV6-5 and J usage is TRBJ1-2, with D possibly being TRBD1 (5 bases). The CDR3 consists of 14 residues. Trimming cost V 5 bases and J 3 bases, with 13 bases left between them. Germline assignment: CDR1 MNHEY and CDR2 SVGAGI. The DNA for the CDR3 is TGTGCCAGCAGTCTACAGGCGTCCGACTATGGCTACACCTTC. Translation: CASSLQASDYGYTF.

This chain connects TRBV29-1 to TRBJ2-7, with TRBD1 matching 8 bases. The CDR3 sequence is 14 residues long. V was clipped by 6 bases and J by 7 bases; unmatched bases: 14. Germline V lookup: CDR1 SQVTM, CDR2 ANQGSEA. CDR3 in amino acids: CSVGQVVGKGEQYF. In DNA form, the CDR3 reads TGCAGCGTGGGACAGGTGGTGGGAAAAGGAGAGCAGTACTTC.

The rearrangement joins TRBV6-4 to TRBJ1-2; weak D call: TRBD1 (6 bases). From germline, CDR1 is MRHNA and CDR2 SNTAGT. V lost 5 bases to trimming and J lost 3 bases, with 13 bases between them. The length of the CDR3 is 14 residues. The DNA for the CDR3 is TGTGCCAGCAGTAAATCGACAGGAGACTATGGCTACACCTTC. Its protein product is CASSKSTGDYGYTF.

CDR3 protein: CASNPAQGSNEKLFF. In nucleotides, the CDR3 is TGTGCCAGCAACCCAGCACAGGGATCTAATGAAAAACTGTTTTTT. The chain is built from TRBV6-1 and TRBJ1-4, with D possibly being TRBD1 (6 bases). The CDR3 has 15 amino acids. CDR1 and CDR2 from the germline V gene are MNHNS and SASEGT. Trimming pared 7 bases from V and 3 bases from J, leaving 15 bases between.